These 21 T cell receptor beta chains were sequenced from one sample in a study of spatial heterogeneity in lung cancer (dated 2019 in TCRdb). The paper's findings and limits, for the study overall: A correlation was observed between the number of expanded intratumoral alpha and beta TCRs and the tumor nonsynonymous mutation count.

These receptors are not linked to any known antigen. The time point label here, explained by the study, means: sample taken at primary tumor resection. The library was prepared using 5' RACE. TCRdb records NextSeq 500 as the sequencer. In-frame beta chains were kept once TCRdb had trimmed the public reads at Q25 with fastp and called clones with MiXCR. CDR3 protein duplicates are merged, each entry listing the most common genes and DNA. Recorded for this sample are about 4,000 distinct CDR3 sequences; roughly 26% of them occurred a single time. The ten largest make up around 14% of the sample. Sample: lung tumor tissue, taken at surgery. These receptors were obtained from a male donor with early-stage non-small cell lung cancer.

Turning to this clonotype: Being off target in a library aimed at alpha chains, this beta chain has a size of little meaning. The V and J genes are TRBV4-1 and TRBJ1-2; D is uncertain. The CDR3 has 12 amino acids. CDR1 MGHRA and CDR2 YSYEKL come from the germline V gene. V lost 0 bases and J 8 bases, leaving 7 bases between the germline ends. Here the CDR3 reads CASSQEGAGYTF. CDR3 in DNA: TGCGCCAGCAGCCAAGAAGGCGCGGGCTACACCTTC.

On this clonotype itself: In a library made to pick up alpha chains, this beta chain is a stray read with a size that means little. The chain employs TRBV2 and TRBJ1-5; no clear D. Germline V lookup: CDR1 SNHLY, CDR2 FYNNEI. The V gene lost 5 bases and the J gene lost 7 bases, with 12 bases spanning the gap. The CDR3 has 13 residues. The CDR3 region has the DNA TGTGCCAGCAGTCCCAGGATAAACCAGCCCCAGCATTTT. Translation gives CASSPRINQPQHF.

To note about this clonotype: A library prepared for alpha chains yielded this beta chain as an off-target read; its size is of little meaning. The chain joins TRBV12-3 or TRBV12-4 to TRBJ1-3, with D possibly matching TRBD1 (5 bases). The CDR3 sequence is 14 residues long. Trimming removed 4 bases from V and 0 bases from J, with 7 bases in between. This CDR3 is CASSYQGSGNTIYF. For the CDR3, the DNA is TGTGCCAGCAGTTACCAGGGCTCTGGAAACACCATATATTTT.

This clonotype is labeled as medium-sized. Being off target in a library aimed at alpha chains, this beta chain has a size of little meaning. This sequence joins TRBV12-5 and TRBJ2-7; D gene uncertain. Germline CDR1 LGHNT, CDR2 FRNRAP. Trimming took 4 bases from V and 7 from J, leaving 11 bases between them. The CDR3 loop spans 12 amino acids. DNA for the CDR3: TGTGCTAGTGGTTCGTCTATGGGGGAGCAGTACTTC. Translation: CASGSSMGEQYF.

Points on this clonotype: Being off target in a library aimed at alpha chains, this beta chain has a size of little meaning. This rearrangement joins TRBV7-9 to TRBJ1-1; tentative D call: TRBD1 (5 bases). This CDR3 spans 14 amino acids. Germline V gene sequence: CDR1 SEHNR, CDR2 FQNEAQ (reference sequence). Between the trimmed V and J ends, which lost 2 bases and 3 bases, there was a span of 10 bases. CDR3 region: CASSLHGGHTEAFF. The CDR3 DNA is TGTGCCAGCAGCTTACATGGGGGTCACACTGAAGCTTTCTTT.

This clonotype was detected many times. This beta chain turned up in a library designed for alpha chains; as an off-target read, its abundance says little. V is TRBV6-5 and J is TRBJ2-1; 8 nucleotides line up with TRBD2. Trimming cost V 2 bases and J 8 bases; bases outside gene matches: 8. The V gene's germline CDR1 is MNHEY and CDR2 SVGAGI. The CDR3 runs to 15 residues. CDR3 DNA: TGTGCCAGCAGTTACCGAAGCGGGAGCGGCGATGAGCAGTTCTTC. Translating it yields CASSYRSGSGDEQFF.

This clonotype was counted between two and nine times. This beta chain is an off-target read within a library intended for alpha chains, so its frequency means little. This chain uses TRBV10-2 with TRBJ2-1, with D possibly matching TRBD2 (5 bases). Germline CDR1 WSHSY, CDR2 SAAADI. CDR3 length: 15 amino acids. Trimming cost V 4 bases and J 0 bases, with 10 bases left between them. CDR3 amino acids: CASSGSGSSYNEQFF. In nucleotides, the CDR3 is TGCGCCAGCAGTGGGAGCGGCAGCTCCTACAATGAGCAGTTCTTC.

This clonotype is classed as medium-sized. This beta chain was picked up by a library intended for alpha chains and is off target, so its count carries little meaning. The rearrangement joins TRBV12-3 or TRBV12-4 to TRBJ2-5; the match to TRBD1 covers 7 bases. The CDR3 extends over 14 amino acids. Trimming cost V 6 bases and J 5 bases; bases outside gene matches: 9. The CDR3 DNA sequence: TGTGCCAGCAGGGCGACAGGGCCCAGGGAGACCCAGTACTTC. It codes for CASRATGPRETQYF.

Ten or more counts support this clonotype. Being off target in a library aimed at alpha chains, this beta chain has a size of little meaning. V is TRBV4-1 and J is TRBJ2-3; D may be TRBD1 or TRBD2 (6 bases each). There are 17 residues in the CDR3. The germline gives CDR1 MGHRA, CDR2 YSYEKL. V lost 4 bases and J lost 1, with 18 bases in between. The CDR3 region is CASSPSGGGGGTDTQYF. DNA for the CDR3: TGCGCCAGCAGCCCTTCAGGAGGAGGGGGAGGCACAGATACGCAGTATTTT.

There are a few counts of this clonotype. Within a library made for alpha chains, this beta chain is off target, and its count is uninformative. The chain uses TRBV6-2 or TRBV6-3 and TRBJ2-6, with 8 bases aligning to TRBD1. The CDR3 runs 15 residues. The germline gives CDR1 MNHEY, CDR2 SVGEGT. Trimming at V came to 2 bases and at J to 6 bases, leaving 3 bases not matched to a gene. The CDR3 bases are TGTGCCAGCAGTTACCGACAGGGGTCGGCCAACGTCCTGACTTTC. It encodes CASSYRQGSANVLTF.

This clonotype qualifies as medium-sized (0.01 to 0.1%). Within a library made for alpha chains, this beta chain is off target, and its count is uninformative. CDR3 in DNA: TGTGCCAGCAGTCTACTCGGGACCCTCGGGGAGACCCAGTACTTC. The encoded protein is CASSLLGTLGETQYF. The chain has TRBV27 and TRBJ2-5, with D tentatively TRBD1 or TRBD2 (5 bases each). This CDR3 is built from 15 residues. The V gene lost 5 bases and the J gene lost 5 bases, with 18 bases spanning the gap. Per germline, CDR1 MNHEY and CDR2 SMNVEV (reference sequence).

This clonotype is labeled as medium-sized. This beta chain represents an off-target read in a library built for alpha chains; its size is of limited meaning. The rearrangement uses TRBV12-5 and TRBJ2-3, with 12 nucleotides matching TRBD2. The CDR3 is 18 residues long. Germline assignment: CDR1 LGHNT and CDR2 FRNRAP. With 6 bases clipped from V and 2 bases from J, the junction kept 12 bases outside the gene matches. This CDR3 reads CASGRPSGRVGFTDTQYF. The CDR3 DNA reads as TGTGCTAGTGGCCGACCTAGCGGGAGGGTCGGTTTCACAGATACGCAGTATTTT.

Within the sample, this clonotype is medium-sized. Little can be read into the size of this beta chain, an off-target read in a library designed for alpha chains. V gene TRBV6-6 combines with J gene TRBJ2-5, with no clear D. Germline V lookup: CDR1 MNHNY, CDR2 SVGAGI (reference sequence). The length of the CDR3 is 13 residues. V was clipped by 4 bases and J by 2 bases, with 8 bases between them. CDR3 loop: CASSSTSQETQYF. The CDR3, as DNA: TGTGCCAGCAGTTCGACTTCTCAAGAGACCCAGTACTTC.

As for this clonotype: The library was prepared for alpha chains; this beta chain is a stray read, so its frequency means little. The rearrangement joins TRBV20-1 to TRBJ2-2, with D possibly being TRBD2 (5 bases). The CDR3 is 14 residues long. Trimming stripped 6 bases from V and 4 bases from J, with 15 bases between. Germline lookup yields CDR1 DFQATT and CDR2 SNEGSKA (reference sequence). The CDR3 loop reads CSAHGGASTGELFF. CDR3 nucleotides: TGCAGTGCCCACGGAGGCGCGAGCACCGGGGAGCTGTTTTTT.

By share of the sample, this clonotype is medium-sized. This beta chain is off target for a library built for alpha chains, so its abundance means little. V usage is TRBV7-6 and J usage is TRBJ2-3; D gene ambiguous. The germline V gene encodes CDR1 SGHVS and CDR2 FNYEAQ. The CDR3 is 13 residues long. Trimming removed 1 base from V and 2 bases from J, with 4 bases in between. The CDR3 DNA reads as TGTGCCAGCAGCTTAGTTCTCACAGATACGCAGTATTTT. It translates to CASSLVLTDTQYF.

This clonotype was found a few times. Since the library was made to target alpha chains, this beta chain is a stray read and its abundance is not meaningful. This chain connects TRBV9 to TRBJ2-7; TRBD2 matches at 9 bases. J gave up 4 bases and V 0 bases, and 2 bases lay outside the gene matches. This CDR3 has 14 residues. The germline V gene encodes CDR1 SGDLS and CDR2 YYNGEE. In DNA, the CDR3 is TGTGCCAGCAGCGTAGGTAGCGGGAGTTACGAGCAGTACTTC. Residues: CASSVGSGSYEQYF.

Sample share makes this clonotype medium-sized. Found in a library prepared for alpha chains, this beta chain is an off-target read, and its abundance has little meaning. The V gene is TRBV5-8, the J gene TRBJ2-1; a possible D gene is TRBD1 (6 bases). Deletions cut 5 bases from V and 8 bases from J, with 11 bases between. Germline V lookup: CDR1 SGHTS, CDR2 YDEGEE. The CDR3 has 12 residues. The CDR3 nucleotides read TGTGCCAGCAGTTTACAGGGCGATGAGCAGTTCTTC. It codes for CASSLQGDEQFF.

To note about this clonotype: Found in a library prepared for alpha chains, this beta chain is an off-target read, and its abundance has little meaning. V usage is TRBV11-1 and J usage is TRBJ2-7; possibly TRBD2 for D (6 bases). The CDR3 runs to 17 residues. Trimming took off 5 bases at V and 0 bases at J, with 20 bases between the two ends. Germline-derived CDR1 and CDR2 are SGHAT and FQDESV (reference sequence). DNA of the CDR3: TGTGCCAGCAGCCCCGGCACTATAGCGGAGAGCTCCTACGAGCAGTACTTC. It specifies CASSPGTIAESSYEQYF.

As concerns this clonotype: The library was prepared for alpha chains; this beta chain is a stray read, so its frequency means little. The J gene is TRBJ1-3, the V gene TRBV7-2; a weak D match, TRBD1 (6 bases). The CDR3 spans 17 residues. Germline V gives CDR1 SGHTA, CDR2 FQGNSA. V was shortened by 5 bases and J by 0 bases, with 17 bases between the two germline ends. The chain's CDR3 is CASSPRQGTLSGNTIYF. The CDR3 region has the DNA TGTGCCAGCAGCCCTCGCCAGGGGACACTCTCTGGAAACACCATATATTTT.

For this clonotype: Within a library made for alpha chains, this beta chain is off target, and its count is uninformative. This rearrangement joins TRBV2 to TRBJ2-7, with 10 bases matching TRBD2. CDR1 and CDR2 (germline): SNHLY, FYNNEI. Trimming took 8 bases from V and 1 from J; bases not matched to a gene: 8. The CDR3 consists of 15 residues. CDR3 nucleotides: TGTGCCAGCCACAAAGCGGGGGGGGATTCCTACGAGCAGTACTTC. Translated, it gives CASHKAGGDSYEQYF.

Concerning this clonotype itself: This beta chain is off target for a library built for alpha chains, so its abundance means little. The chain has TRBV19 and TRBJ2-4; tentative D call: TRBD2 (6 bases). Germline CDR1 LNHDA, CDR2 SQIVND (reference sequence). CDR3 size: 12 residues. V was shortened by 5 bases and J by 12 bases, with 14 bases between the two germline ends. The CDR3 region has the DNA TGTGCCAGTAGTTCAGGGACTGACTCTCAGTACTTC. Amino acid sequence: CASSSGTDSQYF.